One TCR beta chain is described in this entry. Its antigen remains unidentified. The data were obtained in a study of PD-L1 blockade in urothelial cancer. Germline V gene data show CDR1 as MNHNS and CDR2 as SASEGT. J was trimmed by 7 bases and V by 7 bases; bases with no gene match: 11. The CDR3 length is 15 residues. Time point indicated: peripheral blood 6 weeks after treatment start. Profiled with immunoSEQ multiplex PCR; TCRdb holds only in-frame clones, not every one. The data show tens of thousands of clones, roughly nine tenths seen once. General study results and limits: Durable-benefit patients showed greater tumor-associated blood clone expansion at 3 weeks. Pretreatment TCR clonality in blood, when below the median, was predictive of better survival.

The material was PBMCs, obtained around atezolizumab (anti-PD-L1) treatment. The rearrangement links TRBV6-1 to TRBJ1-5; 9 nucleotides match TRBD1. The receptor was derived from a man between 70 and 80 years old with urothelial cancer. CDR3 DNA: TGTGCCAGCATCCCATCCACAGGGGGCGGCCAGCCCCAGCATTTT. This codes for CASIPSTGGGQPQHF.